This T cell receptor beta chain was identified in a study of T-cell reconstitution after alpha-beta-depleted transplantation in children. Overall study results and limits: Counts and diversity of T cells one year after transplant came mostly from newly produced T cells.

Notes on this clonotype: The antigen remains undetermined.

The junction had 13 bases not matched to a gene; V was cut back by 9 bases and J by 5 bases. CDR1 is SGHRS and CDR2 is YFSETQ in the germline V gene. The CDR3 length is 14 residues. A TCRbeta library incorporating unique molecular identifiers was prepared. Using its own MiXCR run on the PCR reads, TCRdb lists one record per CDR3 protein. The data hold about 610,000 distinct CDR3 sequences, with 25% to 30% observed a single time. The chain has TRBV5-1 and TRBJ2-5; 7 bases agree with TRBD1. The sequence was collected from a boy under two years old with Wiskott-Aldrich syndrome, due to receive a stem cell transplant. This material consisted of PBMCs, taken before TCRalphabeta/CD19-depleted stem cell transplant. The CDR3 loop is CATQRLGGRETQYF. In DNA, the CDR3 is TGCGCCACCCAACGGTTAGGGGGCCGCGAGACCCAGTACTTC.